This T cell receptor (beta chain) was identified in a study of identifying expanded T cells in peripheral blood. V lost 10 bases and J lost 0; bases outside the gene matches: 3. CDR1 is MNHNS, CDR2 SASEGT, per germline. The CDR3 length is 13 residues. On this clone: As yet, its antigen is unknown.

Profiling relied on immunoSEQ multiplex PCR, and the TCRdb table lists in-frame clones only, not all of them. Of over 75,000 clones detected, around 88% appear once; the ten largest clones hold over 3%. Points from the study as a whole: Roughly two-week clone count variance significantly increased as total template count grew. Differentially abundant clones: roughly 1.2 between replicates, 15 to 17 at 2 to 3 weeks, less than 20 at four.

During the collection period, no donor immune events like infections were recorded. The sequenced material came from blood. The clonotype originates from a person aged 18 to 70 in good health. The rearrangement uses TRBV6-1 and TRBJ2-1; 7 bases align to TRBD1. This CDR3 reads CATGQDSYNEQFF. The DNA for the CDR3 is TGTGCCACTGGACAGGACTCCTACAATGAGCAGTTCTTC.